A selection of T cell receptor beta chains follows, all from one sample in a study of cytomegalovirus exposure and HLA in healthy donors. Sequencing used immunoSEQ multiplex PCR; TCRdb keeps in-frame clones, though not all of them. The sample lists 90,000 to 150,000 clones; approximately 78% were seen once. The source material was PBMCs. Receptors originate from a woman between 25 and 40 years old in good health and CMV-seropositive. Both conserved end residues are part of each CDR3. A D gene is named only where the DNA matches it firmly. Expanded clones get a size class; other rows say once, few or many, or leave the size out.

CAISRDTLPAGELFF,TGTGCCATCAGCCGGGACACCCTCCCGGCCGGGGAGCTGTTTTTT,once,TRBJ2-2,NA,TRBV10-3
CASSLIQGNGEQYF,TGCGCCAGCAGCTTGATACAGGGAAATGGCGAGCAGTACTTC,NA,TRBJ2-7,NA,TRBV5-1
CASSVRTGGGTDTQYF,TGTGCCAGCAGCGTGCGGACAGGGGGGGGCACAGATACGCAGTATTTT,NA,TRBJ2-3,TRBD1,TRBV7-2
CASRPEDRDYGYTF,TGTGCCAGCAGACCCGAGGACAGGGACTATGGCTACACCTTC,NA,TRBJ1-2,TRBD1,TRBV28
CASSSGTGDEWGQFF,TGCGCCAGCAGCTCCGGGACAGGGGATGAGTGGGGGCAGTTCTTC,NA,TRBJ2-1,TRBD1,TRBV5-1
CASSVTSGGAGETQYF,TGTGCCAGCAGCGTGACTAGCGGGGGGGCCGGGGAGACCCAGTACTTC,NA,TRBJ2-5,TRBD2,TRBV9
CAWSGPNSNQPQHF,TGTGCCTGGAGTGGTCCCAATAGCAATCAGCCCCAGCATTTT,few,TRBJ1-5,NA,TRBV30
CSARTQGGTEAFF,TGCAGCGCACGAACACAGGGGGGCACTGAAGCTTTCTTT,few,TRBJ1-1,TRBD1,TRBV29-1
CASSHGHSYEQYF,TGTGCCAGTAGTCATGGGCACTCCTACGAGCAGTACTTC,NA,TRBJ2-7,NA,TRBV19
CASSSAGLGEKLFF,TGTGCCAGCAGTTCCGCGGGCCTGGGGGAAAAACTGTTTTTT,many,TRBJ1-4,NA,TRBV28
CASSEARGATIYF,TGTGCCAGCAGTGAAGCCAGGGGGGCGACCATATATTTT,NA,TRBJ1-3,TRBD1,TRBV2
CATSRDRGYNEQFF,TGTGCCACCAGCAGGGATCGGGGTTACAATGAGCAGTTCTTC,few,TRBJ2-1,NA,TRBV15
CASSLGTGLLAGTEQFF,TGCGCCAGCAGCTTAGGGACAGGGTTACTAGCGGGGACTGAGCAGTTCTTC,NA,TRBJ2-1,NA,TRBV5-1
CASSTQGGYEQYF,TGTGCCAGCAGTACGCAAGGGGGCTACGAGCAGTACTTC,NA,TRBJ2-7,NA,TRBV5-4
CASSSRGTGAYGETQYF,TGTGCCAGCAGCTCCCGCGGGACAGGGGCCTACGGCGAGACCCAGTACTTC,NA,TRBJ2-5,TRBD1,TRBV5-4
CASSLRGPNTGELFF,TGCGCCAGCAGCTTGAGAGGTCCGAACACCGGGGAGCTGTTTTTT,NA,TRBJ2-2,NA,TRBV5-1
CASSLAPYQPQHF,TGTGCCAGCAGTCTAGCCCCGTATCAGCCCCAGCATTTT,once,TRBJ1-5,NA,TRBV27
CASSPRGGYEQFF,TGTGCCAGCAGCCCTAGAGGTGGATATGAGCAGTTCTTC,NA,TRBJ2-1,NA,TRBV7-9
CASSTGLSNTGELFF,TGTGCCAGCAGCACGGGACTTTCGAACACCGGGGAGCTGTTTTTT,NA,TRBJ2-2,NA,TRBV7-6
CAWSNDGSSSGGEQYF,TGTGCCTGGAGTAATGATGGGTCCTCGTCGGGGGGCGAGCAGTACTTC,NA,TRBJ2-7,TRBD2,TRBV30
CAWSPTGGLRYEQYF,TGTGCCTGGAGTCCGACCGGGGGGTTGAGATACGAGCAGTACTTC,NA,TRBJ2-7,TRBD2,TRBV30
CASRGVILNEQFF,TGTGCCAGCAGGGGAGTAATCCTCAATGAGCAGTTCTTC,few,TRBJ2-1,NA,TRBV6-5
CASKLGGSGEETQYF,TGCGCCAGCAAGCTTGGGGGTAGCGGAGAAGAGACCCAGTACTTC,NA,TRBJ2-5,NA,TRBV5-1
CATTPAGLNTIYF,TGTGCCACCACACCGGCAGGATTAAACACCATATATTTT,NA,TRBJ1-3,NA,TRBV7-9
CSIRTVDTQYF,TGCAGCATACGGACAGTAGATACGCAGTATTTT,NA,TRBJ2-3,NA,TRBV20-1
CASSQVETSGGEWELFF,TGCGCCAGCAGCCAAGTGGAGACTAGCGGGGGGGAGTGGGAGCTGTTTTTT,NA,TRBJ2-2,TRBD2,TRBV4-1
CASSEFSSGANVLTF,TGTGCCAGCAGCGAATTTAGCTCTGGGGCCAACGTCCTGACTTTC,NA,TRBJ2-6,NA,TRBV9
CAISETRTGVTDTQYF,TGTGCCATCAGTGAGACCCGGACAGGGGTCACAGATACGCAGTATTTT,NA,TRBJ2-3,TRBD1,TRBV10-3
CASSQESGQTNTGELFF,TGCGCCAGCAGCCAAGAGTCGGGACAGACGAACACCGGGGAGCTGTTTTTT,NA,TRBJ2-2,TRBD1,TRBV4-1
CASSLGVFLSGNTIYF,TGTGCCAGCAGCTTAGGGGTCTTCCTCTCTGGAAACACCATATATTTT,NA,TRBJ1-3,NA,TRBV5-6
CAWNHLKSGTGVPYEQYF,TGTGCCTGGAACCACCTAAAAAGCGGGACAGGGGTCCCCTACGAGCAGTACTTC,NA,TRBJ2-7,TRBD1,TRBV30
CASSLASGGTDTQYF,TGTGCCAGCAGCTTAGCTAGCGGGGGGACAGATACGCAGTATTTT,NA,TRBJ2-3,TRBD2,TRBV7-9
CASSRAGSTDTQYF,TGTGCCAGCAGCCGAGCGGGGTCCACAGATACGCAGTATTTT,NA,TRBJ2-3,TRBD2,TRBV7-7
CASSQGRGGRTGELFF,TGCGCCAGCAGCCAAGGGCGGGGGGGGCGGACCGGGGAGCTGTTTTTT,NA,TRBJ2-2,TRBD2,TRBV4-1
CASSYLANGGYTF,TGTGCCAGCAGTTACTTAGCGAATGGGGGCTACACCTTC,NA,TRBJ1-2,NA,TRBV6-6
CASRRRGTSGGQNTGELFF,TGTGCCAGCAGGCGACGCGGGACTAGCGGGGGCCAGAACACCGGGGAGCTGTTTTTT,NA,TRBJ2-2,TRBD2,TRBV7-9
CASSNANMNTEAFF,TGTGCCAGTAGTAATGCAAACATGAACACTGAAGCTTTCTTT,NA,TRBJ1-1,NA,TRBV19
CASSVALAGEAYNEQFF,TGTGCCAGCAGCGTCGCACTAGCGGGGGAGGCCTACAATGAGCAGTTCTTC,NA,TRBJ2-1,TRBD2,TRBV7-2
CASSSTGGGTEAFF,TGCGCCAGCAGCTCGACAGGGGGCGGCACTGAAGCTTTCTTT,NA,TRBJ1-1,TRBD1,TRBV5-1
CASSLTGAGGRAYNEQFF,TGTGCCAGCAGCTTGACCGGAGCGGGGGGGCGGGCCTACAATGAGCAGTTCTTC,NA,TRBJ2-1,TRBD2,TRBV7-2
CASSHRQGANYGYTF,TGCGCCAGCAGCCACAGACAGGGAGCTAACTATGGCTACACCTTC,NA,TRBJ1-2,TRBD1,TRBV4-3
CASTSSYRGLNTEAFF,TGCGCCAGCACCTCGTCCTACAGGGGGCTTAACACTGAAGCTTTCTTT,once,TRBJ1-1,TRBD1,TRBV4-3